Sequencing of this T cell receptor beta chain was carried out in a study of T cell responses to AZD1222 COVID-19 vaccine. In germline, CDR1 is SGHRS, CDR2 YFSETQ. CDR3 length: 14 amino acids. V shed 4 bases and J shed 7 bases, with 12 bases lying between them. Generated by immunoSEQ multiplex PCR, the TCRdb table keeps only in-frame clones and is missing some. The table includes about 270,000 clones, almost 95% detected once. Here the sequenced sample was peripheral blood, taken 28 days after the second AZD1222 dose. The clonotype originates from an adult who received the AZD1222 COVID-19 vaccine. The rearrangement links TRBV5-1 to TRBJ2-6; no reliable D call. The CDR3 nucleotides are TGCGCCAGCAGCACCCAGCCCACCGCCAACGTCCTGACTTTC. Encoded protein: CASSTQPTANVLTF.